This T cell receptor beta chain stems from a study of T cell repertoires in cytomegalovirus infection. Across the whole study: CMV epitopes, recently identified HLA-C-restricted and well-studied HLA-B-restricted, were used. Shared public TCR beta signatures pointed to both CMV infection and a matching HLA type.

One entry per CDR3 protein results from TCRdb running MiXCR on the reads. The sample lists 570,000 or so distinct CDR3 sequences, approximately 40% occurring once. Regarding the study as a whole: Within the response measured ex vivo, HLA-C-restricted CMV-specific TCR beta clonotypes were dominant. Accumulated public TCR beta family frequency recognized individuals carrying CMV together with the relevant HLA.

Turning to this clonotype: Its antigen remains unidentified.

This receptor was identified in a human donor in good health (CMV status not recorded). Some clones in this sample may be carry-over from other donors' samples. The material was cultured PBMCs, obtained from culture after CMV antigen stimulation.

The CDR3 DNA reads as TGTGCCAGCAGCTTACTCCGAACAGATACGCAGTATTTT. The encoded protein is CASSLLRTDTQYF. The V call is TRBV7-2, the J call TRBJ2-3; D unresolved. V shed 2 bases and J shed 3 bases, with 6 bases lying between them. This CDR3 region has 13 residues. Germline values: CDR1 SGHTA, CDR2 FQGNSA.